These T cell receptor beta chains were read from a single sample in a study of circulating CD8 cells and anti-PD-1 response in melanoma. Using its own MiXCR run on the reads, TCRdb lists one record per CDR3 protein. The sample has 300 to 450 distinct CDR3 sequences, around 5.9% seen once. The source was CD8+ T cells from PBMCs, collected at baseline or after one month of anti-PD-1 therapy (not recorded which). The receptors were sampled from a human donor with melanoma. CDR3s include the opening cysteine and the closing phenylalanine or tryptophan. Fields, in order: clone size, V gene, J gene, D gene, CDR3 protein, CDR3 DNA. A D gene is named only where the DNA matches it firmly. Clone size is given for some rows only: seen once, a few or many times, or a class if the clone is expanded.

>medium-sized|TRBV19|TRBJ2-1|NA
CASSYGLYNEQFF
TGTGCCAGTAGCTACGGCCTATACAATGAGCAGTTCTTC
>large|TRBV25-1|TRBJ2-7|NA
CASSGSSYEQYF
TGTGCCAGCAGTGGTAGCTCCTACGAGCAGTACTTC
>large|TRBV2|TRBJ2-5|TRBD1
CASATGVYQETQYF
TGTGCCAGCGCCACAGGGGTGTACCAAGAGACCCAGTACTTC
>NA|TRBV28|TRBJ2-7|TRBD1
CASRGQGYKQYF
TGTGCCAGCAGGGGACAGGGCTACAAGCAGTACTTC
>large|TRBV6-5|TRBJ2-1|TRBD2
CASSYSGSSYNEQFF
TGTGCCAGCAGTTATAGCGGGAGCTCCTACAATGAGCAGTTCTTC
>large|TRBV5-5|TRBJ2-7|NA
CASSLDPSPYEQYF
TGTGCCAGCAGCTTAGACCCTTCTCCCTACGAGCAGTACTTC
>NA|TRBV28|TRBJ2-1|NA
CASSSPPYNEQFF
TGTGCCAGCAGTTCGCCCCCCTACAATGAGCAGTTCTTC
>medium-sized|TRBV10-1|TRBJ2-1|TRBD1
CASSEVTGGFNEQFF
TGCGCCAGCAGTGAAGTCACAGGGGGTTTCAATGAGCAGTTCTTC
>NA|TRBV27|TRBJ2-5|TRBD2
CTSSEGLAGLHETQYF
TGTACCAGCAGTGAGGGACTAGCGGGCTTGCATGAGACCCAGTACTTC
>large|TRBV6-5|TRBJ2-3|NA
CASSQGLFTDTQYF
TGTGCCAGCAGTCAGGGACTCTTCACAGATACGCAGTATTTT